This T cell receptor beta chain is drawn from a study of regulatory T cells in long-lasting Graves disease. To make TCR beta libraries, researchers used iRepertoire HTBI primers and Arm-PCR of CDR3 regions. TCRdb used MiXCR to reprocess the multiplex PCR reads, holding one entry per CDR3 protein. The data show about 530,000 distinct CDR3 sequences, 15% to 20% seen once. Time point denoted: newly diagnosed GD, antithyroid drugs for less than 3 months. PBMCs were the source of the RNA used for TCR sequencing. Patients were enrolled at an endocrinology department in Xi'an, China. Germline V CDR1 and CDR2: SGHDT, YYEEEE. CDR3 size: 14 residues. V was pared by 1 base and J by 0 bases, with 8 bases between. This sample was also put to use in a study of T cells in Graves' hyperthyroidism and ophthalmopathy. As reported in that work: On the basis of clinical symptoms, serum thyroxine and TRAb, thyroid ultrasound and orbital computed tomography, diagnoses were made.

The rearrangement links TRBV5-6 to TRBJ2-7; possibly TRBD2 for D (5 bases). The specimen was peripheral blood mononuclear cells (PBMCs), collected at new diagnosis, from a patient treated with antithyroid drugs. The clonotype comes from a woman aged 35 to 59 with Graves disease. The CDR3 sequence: CASSLMGSSYEQYF. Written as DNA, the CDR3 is TGTGCCAGCAGCTTGATGGGGAGCTCCTACGAGCAGTACTTC.